Following are 12 T cell receptor beta chains from one sample sequenced in a study of vaccination and CD4 T cells after COVID-19. Treatment here: approximately 11-day PBMC culture with coronavirus spike peptide pools or control peptides (ViraFEST assay). Samples of CD4+ T cells were obtained from the unexposed donor before the COVID-19 pandemic (2011-2018). These receptors' targets are unknown. The Oncomine TCR Beta short-read assay was applied to DNA of cultured CD4+ T cells. TCRdb re-analysed the PCR reads in MiXCR, keeping a single row per CDR3 protein. The profile shows 6,500 to 9,000 distinct CDR3 sequences, around half of them singletons. The sample was CD4+ T cells from blood, cultured in vitro. The receptors shown here come from a human donor in good health.

Sample share makes this clonotype medium-sized (0.01 to 0.1%). V and J are TRBV6-1 and TRBJ2-7; D possibly corresponds to TRBD1 (6 bases). The CDR3 extends over 13 amino acids. V was pared by 6 bases and J by 7 bases, with 16 bases between. Germline V gene lookup returns CDR1 MNHNS and CDR2 SASEGT. Here the CDR3 reads CASRELGADEQYF. The DNA for the CDR3 is TGTGCCAGCAGAGAATTGGGGGCAGATGAGCAGTACTTC.

This sequence joins TRBV6-1 and TRBJ1-5, with TRBD1 as a possible D gene (6 bases). The ends were cut back, 4 bases at V and 4 bases at J, with 17 bases in the middle. The V gene's germline CDR1 is MNHNS and CDR2 SASEGT. CDR3 length equals 16 residues. The CDR3 sequence: CASSGTRLGGNQPQHF. The DNA of the CDR3 is TGTGCCAGCAGTGGGACGCGTTTAGGGGGGAATCAGCCCCAGCATTTT.

This clonotype was counted only a few times. The gene calls are TRBV19 and TRBJ1-5, with D tentatively TRBD1 (6 bases). Germline V gene data show CDR1 as LNHDA and CDR2 as SQIVND (reference sequence). The CDR3 sequence is 16 residues long. Trimming cost V 6 bases and J 2 bases, with 17 bases left between them. This CDR3 is CASSVLGARGNQPQHF. In DNA, the CDR3 is TGTGCCAGTAGCGTTCTGGGGGCGCGGGGCAATCAGCCCCAGCATTTT. Combining the CDR3 with reference TRBV19 and TRBJ1-5 gives the whole variable domain DGGITQSPKYLFRKEGQNVTLSCEQNLNHDAMYWYRQDPGQGLRLIYYSQIVNDFQKGDIAEGYSVSREKKESFPLTVTSAQKNPTAFYLCASSVLGARGNQPQHFGDGTRLSIL.

This clonotype was recorded a few times. V usage is TRBV15 and J usage is TRBJ1-5; D not certain. The germline gives CDR1 LNHNV, CDR2 YYDKDF (reference sequence). V was clipped by 0 bases and J by 4 bases, with 4 bases between them. The CDR3 covers 13 residues. In nucleotides, the CDR3 is TGTGCCACCAGCAGAGAGCAGAATCAGCCCCAGCATTTT. It specifies CATSREQNQPQHF.

This clonotype appeared a few times. V usage is TRBV24-1 and J usage is TRBJ1-6; D not resolved. The germline gives CDR1 KGHDR, CDR2 SFDVKD. This CDR3 has 19 amino acids. V dropped 4 bases and J dropped 2 bases, with 20 bases sitting between them. The CDR3 DNA reads TGTGCCACCAGTGACCCTCGCCTTCGGGGTGAAGCCTATAATTCACCCCTCCACTTT. It is translated as CATSDPRLRGEAYNSPLHF.

The chain carries TRBV2 and TRBJ1-5, with D unresolved. CDR1 is SNHLY and CDR2 is FYNNEI in the germline V gene. With 10 bases removed from V and 0 bases from J, the gap between germline ends came to 16 bases. CDR3 length: 15 residues. The CDR3 DNA sequence: TGTGCCACAACCCCCGGGCTATATAGCAATCAGCCCCAGCATTTT. Its translation: CATTPGLYSNQPQHF.

The chain uses TRBV7-9 and TRBJ2-3; 8 nucleotides match TRBD2. The CDR3 runs to 14 residues. CDR1 SEHNR and CDR2 FQNEAQ come from the germline V gene (reference sequence). Germline trimming cut 2 bases from V and 4 bases from J; bases unmatched to any gene: 2. The CDR3 protein is CASSLTGGADTQYF. CDR3 coding DNA: TGTGCCAGCAGCTTAACGGGGGGGGCAGATACGCAGTATTTT.

This clonotype has only a few counts. V gene TRBV30 combines with J gene TRBJ1-2; 7 nucleotides line up with TRBD1. CDR1 is GTSNPN and CDR2 is SVGIG in the germline V gene (reference sequence). The CDR3 extends over 15 amino acids. The ends lost 2 bases at V and 4 bases at J; junction bases unmatched: 10. CDR3 bases: TGTGCCTGGAGTAGGAAGGACAGGACGATCTATGGCTACACCTTC. Amino acid sequence: CAWSRKDRTIYGYTF.

This clonotype was picked up a small number of times. This chain uses TRBV28 with TRBJ2-2; 7 positions match TRBD1. Per germline, CDR1 MDHEN and CDR2 SYDVKM. The CDR3 has 15 residues. Losses at the gene ends were 3 bases for V and 1 base for J; bases not matched to a gene: 2. The CDR3 bases are TGTGCCAGCAGTTTCCCAGGGGGGAACACCGGGGAGCTGTTTTTT. This encodes CASSFPGGNTGELFF.

By proportion, this clonotype is medium-sized (0.01 to 0.1%). This chain joins TRBV20-1 and TRBJ1-5, with D perhaps matching TRBD1 (5 bases). The CDR3 totals 16 residues. V was trimmed by 0 bases and J by 2 bases, leaving 14 bases between them. CDR1 is DFQATT, CDR2 SNEGSKA, per germline (reference sequence). CDR3 sequence: CSARDGGWGGNQPQHF. In DNA form, the CDR3 reads TGCAGTGCTAGAGACGGGGGTTGGGGGGGCAATCAGCCCCAGCATTTT.

This clonotype was counted only a few times. The chain carries TRBV6-1 and TRBJ1-1, with D possibly matching TRBD1 (5 bases). V was shortened by 4 bases and J by 2 bases, with 17 bases between the two germline ends. There are 16 residues in the CDR3. The germline V gene has CDR1 MNHNS and CDR2 SASEGT. CDR3 nucleotide sequence: TGTGCCAGCAGTGTCCGTTTAGGCAGGGTAAACACTGAAGCTTTCTTT. The encoded protein is CASSVRLGRVNTEAFF.

This clonotype was observed a handful of times. CDR3 sequence: CASSESGGLTKTQYF. CDR3 DNA: TGCGCCAGCAGTGAGTCGGGAGGGTTGACAAAGACCCAGTACTTC. This chain joins TRBV10-2 and TRBJ2-5; 7 positions agree with TRBD2. V trimming: 0 bases; J trimming: 6 bases; junction bases outside the gene matches: 7. The CDR3 spans 15 residues. CDR1 and CDR2 (germline): WSHSY, SAAADI.